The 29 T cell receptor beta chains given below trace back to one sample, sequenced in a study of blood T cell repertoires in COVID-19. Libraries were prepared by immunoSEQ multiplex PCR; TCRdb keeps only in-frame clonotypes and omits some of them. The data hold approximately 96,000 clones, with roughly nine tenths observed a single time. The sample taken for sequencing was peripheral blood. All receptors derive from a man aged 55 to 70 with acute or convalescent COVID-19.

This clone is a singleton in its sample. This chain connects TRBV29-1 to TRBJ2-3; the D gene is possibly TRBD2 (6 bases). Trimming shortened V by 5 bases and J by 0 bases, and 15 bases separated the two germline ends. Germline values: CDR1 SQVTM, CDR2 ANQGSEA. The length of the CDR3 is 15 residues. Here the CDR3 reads CSVLDYLFSTDTQYF. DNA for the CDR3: TGCAGCGTTCTGGACTACCTCTTTAGCACAGATACGCAGTATTTT.

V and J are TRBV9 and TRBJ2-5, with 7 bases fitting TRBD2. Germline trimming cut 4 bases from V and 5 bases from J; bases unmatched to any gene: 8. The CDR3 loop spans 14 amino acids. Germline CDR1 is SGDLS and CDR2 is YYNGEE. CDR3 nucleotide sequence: TGTGCCAGCAGCCCCCACGGGGGAGGGGAGACCCAGTACTTC. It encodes CASSPHGGGETQYF.

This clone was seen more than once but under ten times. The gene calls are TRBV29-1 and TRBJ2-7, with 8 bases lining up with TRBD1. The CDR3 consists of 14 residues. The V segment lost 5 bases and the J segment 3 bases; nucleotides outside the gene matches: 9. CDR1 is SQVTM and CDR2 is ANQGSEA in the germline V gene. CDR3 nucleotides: TGCAGCGTTCGCGTTCCGGGACAGGACTACGAGCAGTACTTC. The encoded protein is CSVRVPGQDYEQYF.

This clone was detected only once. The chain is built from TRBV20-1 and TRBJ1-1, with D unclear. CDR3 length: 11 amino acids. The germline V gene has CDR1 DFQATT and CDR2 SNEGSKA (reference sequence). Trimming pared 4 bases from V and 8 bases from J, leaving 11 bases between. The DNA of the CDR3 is TGCAGTGCTATGCGGACTGTAGAAGCTTTCTTT. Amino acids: CSAMRTVEAFF.

The CDR3 DNA sequence: TGTGCCAGCGGCGACGGGGATAGCACTGAAGCTTTCTTT. Protein sequence: CASGDGDSTEAFF. The V call is TRBV6-5, the J call TRBJ1-1; no firm D call. V lost 8 bases, J lost 4 bases, and 14 bases lay in between. The CDR3 is 13 residues long. The V gene's germline CDR1 is MNHEY and CDR2 SVGAGI.

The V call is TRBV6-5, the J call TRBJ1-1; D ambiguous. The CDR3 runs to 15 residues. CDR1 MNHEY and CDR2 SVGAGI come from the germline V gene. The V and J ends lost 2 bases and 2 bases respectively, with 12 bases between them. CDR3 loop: CASSYVGYGNTEAFF. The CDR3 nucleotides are TGTGCCAGCAGTTACGTGGGCTACGGTAACACTGAAGCTTTCTTT.

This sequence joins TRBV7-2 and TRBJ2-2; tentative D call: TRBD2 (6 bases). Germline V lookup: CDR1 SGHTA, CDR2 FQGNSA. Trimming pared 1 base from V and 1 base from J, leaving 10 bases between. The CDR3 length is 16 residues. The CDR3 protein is CASSLEAGMNTGELFF. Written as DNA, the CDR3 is TGTGCCAGCAGCTTAGAGGCGGGAATGAACACCGGGGAGCTGTTTTTT.

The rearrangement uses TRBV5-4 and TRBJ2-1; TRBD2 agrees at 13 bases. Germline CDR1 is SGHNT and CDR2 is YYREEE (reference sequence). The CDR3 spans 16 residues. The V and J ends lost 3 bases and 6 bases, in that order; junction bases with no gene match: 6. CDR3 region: CASSSTSGRPGNEQFF. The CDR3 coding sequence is TGTGCCAGCAGCTCGACTAGCGGGAGGCCAGGCAATGAGCAGTTCTTC.

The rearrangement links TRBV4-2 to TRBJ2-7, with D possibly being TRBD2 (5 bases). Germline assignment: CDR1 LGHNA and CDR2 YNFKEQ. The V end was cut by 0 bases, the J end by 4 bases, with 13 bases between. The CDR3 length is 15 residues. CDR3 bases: TGTGCCAGCAGCCAAGAGTGGGAGTCCAATTACGAGCAGTACTTC. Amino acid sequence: CASSQEWESNYEQYF.

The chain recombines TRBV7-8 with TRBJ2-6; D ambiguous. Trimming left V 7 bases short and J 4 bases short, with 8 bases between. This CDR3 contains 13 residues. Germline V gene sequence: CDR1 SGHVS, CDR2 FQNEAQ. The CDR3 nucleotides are TGTGCCAGCATGGCGGCGGGGGCCAACGTCCTGACTTTC. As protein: CASMAAGANVLTF.

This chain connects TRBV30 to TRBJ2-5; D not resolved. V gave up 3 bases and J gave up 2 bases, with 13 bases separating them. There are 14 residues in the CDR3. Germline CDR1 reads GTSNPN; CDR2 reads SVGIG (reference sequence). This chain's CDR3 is CAWRRVPGQETQYF. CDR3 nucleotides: TGTGCCTGGAGACGGGTACCGGGTCAAGAGACCCAGTACTTC.

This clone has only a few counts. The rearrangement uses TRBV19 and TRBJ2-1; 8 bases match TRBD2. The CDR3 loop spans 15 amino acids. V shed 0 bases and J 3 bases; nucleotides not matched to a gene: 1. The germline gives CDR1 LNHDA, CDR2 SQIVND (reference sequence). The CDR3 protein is CASSIDTSGYNEQFF. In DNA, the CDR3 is TGTGCCAGTAGTATAGACACTAGCGGCTACAATGAGCAGTTCTTC.

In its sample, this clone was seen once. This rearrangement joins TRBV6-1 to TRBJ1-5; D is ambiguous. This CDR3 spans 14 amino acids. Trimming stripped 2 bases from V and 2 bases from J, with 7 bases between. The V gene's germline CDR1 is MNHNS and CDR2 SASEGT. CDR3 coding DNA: TGTGCCAGCAGTGAATGGGCGCGCAATCAGCCCCAGCATTTT. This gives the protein CASSEWARNQPQHF.

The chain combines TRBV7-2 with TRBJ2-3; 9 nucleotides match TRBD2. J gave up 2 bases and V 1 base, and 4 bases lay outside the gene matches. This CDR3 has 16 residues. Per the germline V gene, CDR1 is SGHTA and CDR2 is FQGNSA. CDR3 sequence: CASSLGSGRNTDTQYF. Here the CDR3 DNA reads TGTGCCAGCAGCTTAGGAAGCGGGAGGAACACAGATACGCAGTATTTT.

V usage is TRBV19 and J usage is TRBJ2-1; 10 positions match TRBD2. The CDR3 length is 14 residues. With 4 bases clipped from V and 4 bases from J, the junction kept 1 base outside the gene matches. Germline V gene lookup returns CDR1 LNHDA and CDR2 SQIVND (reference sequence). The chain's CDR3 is CASSRTSGYNEQFF. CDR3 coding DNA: TGTGCCAGTAGTAGGACTAGCGGATACAATGAGCAGTTCTTC.

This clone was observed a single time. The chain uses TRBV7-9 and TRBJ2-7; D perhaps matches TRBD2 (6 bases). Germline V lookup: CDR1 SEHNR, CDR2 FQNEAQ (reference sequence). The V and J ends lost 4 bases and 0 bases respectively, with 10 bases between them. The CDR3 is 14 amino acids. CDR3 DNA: TGTGCCAGCAGCTCCAGCGGGTTCTCCTACGAGCAGTACTTC. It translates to CASSSSGFSYEQYF.

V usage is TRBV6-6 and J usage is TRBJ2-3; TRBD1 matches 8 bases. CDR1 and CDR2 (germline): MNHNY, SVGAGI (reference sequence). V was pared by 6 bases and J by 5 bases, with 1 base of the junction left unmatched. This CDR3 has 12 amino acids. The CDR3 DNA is TGTGCCAGCAGACAGGGGGAAGATACGCAGTATTTT. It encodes CASRQGEDTQYF.

The CDR3 DNA sequence: TGTGCCAGCAGTTTGGGTAGCGGGGAGCCCCAGCATTTT. It translates to CASSLGSGEPQHF. This chain links TRBV28 with TRBJ1-5; unclear D gene. In germline, CDR1 is MDHEN, CDR2 SYDVKM. The CDR3 contains 13 residues. Trimming took 3 bases from V and 8 from J, leaving 11 bases between them.

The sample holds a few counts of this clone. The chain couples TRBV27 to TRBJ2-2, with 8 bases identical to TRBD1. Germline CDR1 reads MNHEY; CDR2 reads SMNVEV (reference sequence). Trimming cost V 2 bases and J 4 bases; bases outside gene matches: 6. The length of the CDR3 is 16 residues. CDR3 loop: CASSLISGGGTGELFF. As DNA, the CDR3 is TGTGCCAGCAGTTTAATTTCAGGGGGCGGCACCGGGGAGCTGTTTTTT.

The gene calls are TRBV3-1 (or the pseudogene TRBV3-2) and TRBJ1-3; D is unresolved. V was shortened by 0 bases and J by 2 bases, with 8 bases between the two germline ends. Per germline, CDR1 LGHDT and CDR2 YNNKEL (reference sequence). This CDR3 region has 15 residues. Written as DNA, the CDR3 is TGTGCCAGCAGCCAAGATTACGGGGCTGGAAACACCATATATTTT. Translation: CASSQDYGAGNTIYF.

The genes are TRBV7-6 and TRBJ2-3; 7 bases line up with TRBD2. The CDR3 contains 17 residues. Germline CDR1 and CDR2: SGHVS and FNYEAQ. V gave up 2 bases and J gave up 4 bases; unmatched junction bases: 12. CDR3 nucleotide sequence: TGTGCCAGCAGCTTAATACGGCCGCGGGACTATGCAGATACGCAGTATTTT. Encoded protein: CASSLIRPRDYADTQYF.

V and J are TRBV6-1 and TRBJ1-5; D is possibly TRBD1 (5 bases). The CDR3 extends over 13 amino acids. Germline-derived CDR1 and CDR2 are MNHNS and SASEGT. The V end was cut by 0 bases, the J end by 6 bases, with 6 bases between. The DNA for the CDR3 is TGTGCCAGCAGTGAAGCAGGGGTTCAGCCCCAGCATTTT. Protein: CASSEAGVQPQHF.

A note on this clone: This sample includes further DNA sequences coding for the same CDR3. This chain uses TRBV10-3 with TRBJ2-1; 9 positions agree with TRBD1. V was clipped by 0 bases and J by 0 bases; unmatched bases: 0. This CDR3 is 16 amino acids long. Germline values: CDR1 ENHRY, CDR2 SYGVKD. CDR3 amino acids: CAISESTGGSYNEQFF. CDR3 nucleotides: TGTGCCATCAGTGAGTCGACAGGGGGCTCCTACAATGAGCAGTTCTTC.

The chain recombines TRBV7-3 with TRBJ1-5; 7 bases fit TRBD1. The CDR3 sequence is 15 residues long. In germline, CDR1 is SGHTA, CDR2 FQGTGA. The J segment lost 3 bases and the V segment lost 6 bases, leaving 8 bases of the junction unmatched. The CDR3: CASSIRGQINQPQHF. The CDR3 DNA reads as TGTGCCAGCAGTATTAGGGGGCAGATCAATCAGCCCCAGCATTTT.

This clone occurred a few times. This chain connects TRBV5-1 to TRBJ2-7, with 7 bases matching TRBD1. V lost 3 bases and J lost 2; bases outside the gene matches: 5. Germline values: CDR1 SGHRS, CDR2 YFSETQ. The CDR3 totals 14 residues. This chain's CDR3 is CASSWGTATYEQYF. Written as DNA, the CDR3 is TGCGCCAGCAGCTGGGGGACAGCGACCTACGAGCAGTACTTC.

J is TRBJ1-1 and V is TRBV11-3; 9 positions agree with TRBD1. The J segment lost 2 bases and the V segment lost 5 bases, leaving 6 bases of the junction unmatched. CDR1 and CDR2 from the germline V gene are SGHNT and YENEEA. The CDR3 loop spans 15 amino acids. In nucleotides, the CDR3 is TGTGCCAGCAGCCCCCGGACAGGGGTTAACACTGAAGCTTTCTTT. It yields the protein CASSPRTGVNTEAFF.

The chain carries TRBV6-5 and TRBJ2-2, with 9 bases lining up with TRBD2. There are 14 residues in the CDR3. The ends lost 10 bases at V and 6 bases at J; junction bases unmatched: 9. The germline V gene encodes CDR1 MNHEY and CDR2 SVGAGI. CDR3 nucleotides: TGTGCCACCAATAGCGGGAGCTACTCCGGGGAGCTGTTTTTT. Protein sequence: CATNSGSYSGELFF.

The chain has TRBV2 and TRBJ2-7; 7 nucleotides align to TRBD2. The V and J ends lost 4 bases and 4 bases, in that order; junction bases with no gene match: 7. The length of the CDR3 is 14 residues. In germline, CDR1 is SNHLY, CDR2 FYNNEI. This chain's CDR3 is CASSGDYGGYEQYF. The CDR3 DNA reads TGTGCCAGCAGTGGGGACTACGGAGGTTACGAGCAGTACTTC.

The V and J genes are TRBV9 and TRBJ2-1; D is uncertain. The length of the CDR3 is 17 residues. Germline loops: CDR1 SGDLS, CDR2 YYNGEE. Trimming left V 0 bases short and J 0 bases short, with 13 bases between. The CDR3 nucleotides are TGTGCCAGCAGCGTAGGATTGGGCCAAGCCTCCTACAATGAGCAGTTCTTC. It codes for CASSVGLGQASYNEQFF. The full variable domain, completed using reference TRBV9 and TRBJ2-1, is DSGVTQTPKHLITATGQRVTLRCSPRSGDLSVYWYQQSLDQGLQFLIQYYNGEERAKGNILERFSAQQFPDLHSELNLSSLELGDSALYFCASSVGLGQASYNEQFFGPGTRLTVL.